Given below is one TCR beta chain in context. This sample stems from a study of cytomegalovirus exposure and HLA in healthy donors. Looking at the study overall: Caucasian-associated ancestry cluster membership applied to about four fifths of several hundred genotyped donors.

60 Vbeta and 13 Jbeta primers were used in PCR. The method was immunoSEQ multiplex PCR; TCRdb's version includes in-frame clones alone and lacks a portion of them. The sample includes approximately 190,000 clones, roughly 80% of them seen just once. Trimming cost V 6 bases and J 0 bases, with 12 bases left between them. The CDR3 spans 15 residues. Germline CDR1 reads LNHDA; CDR2 reads SQIVND (reference sequence). The chain has TRBV19 and TRBJ2-1; maybe TRBD2 (6 bases). Sequenced input: PBMCs. The source of this sequence is a man in his fifties in good health and CMV-seronegative. As DNA, the CDR3 is TGTGCCAGTAGCCCTCGGGGGATCTCCTACAATGAGCAGTTCTTC. Translating it yields CASSPRGISYNEQFF. The full variable domain, in which reference TRBV19 and TRBJ2-1 provide the parts outside the CDR3, is DGGITQSPKYLFRKEGQNVTLSCEQNLNHDAMYWYRQDPGQGLRLIYYSQIVNDFQKGDIAEGYSVSREKKESFPLTVTSAQKNPTAFYLCASSPRGISYNEQFFGPGTRLTVL.